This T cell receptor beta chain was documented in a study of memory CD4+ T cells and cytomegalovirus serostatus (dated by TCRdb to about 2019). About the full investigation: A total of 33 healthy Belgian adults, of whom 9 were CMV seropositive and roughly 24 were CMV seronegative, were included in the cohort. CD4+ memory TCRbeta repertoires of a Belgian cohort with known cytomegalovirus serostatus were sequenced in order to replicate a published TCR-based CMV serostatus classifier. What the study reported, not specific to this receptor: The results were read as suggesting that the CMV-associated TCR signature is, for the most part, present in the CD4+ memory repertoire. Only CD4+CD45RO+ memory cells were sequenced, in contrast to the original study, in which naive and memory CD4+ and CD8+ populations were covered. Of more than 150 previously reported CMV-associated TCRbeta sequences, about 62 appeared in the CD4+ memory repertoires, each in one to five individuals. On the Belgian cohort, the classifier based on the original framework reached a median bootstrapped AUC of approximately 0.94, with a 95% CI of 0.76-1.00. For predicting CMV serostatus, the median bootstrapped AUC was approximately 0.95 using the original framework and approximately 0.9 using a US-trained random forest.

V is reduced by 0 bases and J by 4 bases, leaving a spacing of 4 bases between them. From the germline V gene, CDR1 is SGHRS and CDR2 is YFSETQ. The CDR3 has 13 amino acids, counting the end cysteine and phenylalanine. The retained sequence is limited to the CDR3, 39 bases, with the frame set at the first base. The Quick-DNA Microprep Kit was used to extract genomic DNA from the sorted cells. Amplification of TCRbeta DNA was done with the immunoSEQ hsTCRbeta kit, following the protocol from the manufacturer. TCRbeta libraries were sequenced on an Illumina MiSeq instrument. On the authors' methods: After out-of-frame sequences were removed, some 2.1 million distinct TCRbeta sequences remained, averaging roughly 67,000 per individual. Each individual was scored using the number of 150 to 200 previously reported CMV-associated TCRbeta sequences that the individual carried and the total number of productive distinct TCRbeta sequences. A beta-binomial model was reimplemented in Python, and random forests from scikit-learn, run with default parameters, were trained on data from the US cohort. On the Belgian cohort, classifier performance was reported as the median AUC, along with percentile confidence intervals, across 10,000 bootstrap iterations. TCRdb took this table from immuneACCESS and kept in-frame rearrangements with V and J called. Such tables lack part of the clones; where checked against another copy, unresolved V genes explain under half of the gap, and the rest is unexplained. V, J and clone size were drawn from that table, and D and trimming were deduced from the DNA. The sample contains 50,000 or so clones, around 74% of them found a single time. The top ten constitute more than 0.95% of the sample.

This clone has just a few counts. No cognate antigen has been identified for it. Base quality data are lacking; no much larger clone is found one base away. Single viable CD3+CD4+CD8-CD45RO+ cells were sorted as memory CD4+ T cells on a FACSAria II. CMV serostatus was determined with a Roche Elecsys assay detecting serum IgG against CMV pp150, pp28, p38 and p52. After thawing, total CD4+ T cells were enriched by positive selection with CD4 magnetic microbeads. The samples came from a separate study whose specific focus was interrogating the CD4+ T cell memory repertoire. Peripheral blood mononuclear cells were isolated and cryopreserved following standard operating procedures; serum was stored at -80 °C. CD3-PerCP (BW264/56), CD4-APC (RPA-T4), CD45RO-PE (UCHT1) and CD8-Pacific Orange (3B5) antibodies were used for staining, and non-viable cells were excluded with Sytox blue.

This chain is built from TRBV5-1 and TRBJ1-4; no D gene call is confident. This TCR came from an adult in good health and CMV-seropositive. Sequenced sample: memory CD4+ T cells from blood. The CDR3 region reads CASSLDFNEKLFF. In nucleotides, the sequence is TGCGCCAGCAGCTTGGATTTTAATGAAAAACTGTTTTTT.